The rows below give T cell receptor beta chains drawn from one sample of a study of blood T cell repertoires in COVID-19. Using immunoSEQ multiplex PCR, the repertoire was profiled, and TCRdb retains in-frame clones only, with some absent. Here the sample spans 200,000 to 300,000 clones, about 91% being singletons. The sequenced sample was PBMCs or T cells enriched from blood (not recorded which). Receptors originate from a woman in her forties with acute COVID-19. CDR3s include the opening cysteine and the closing phenylalanine or tryptophan. The D gene is left open where the match is weak. Expanded clones get a size class; other rows say once, few or many, or leave the size out.

>11|NA|TRBV30|TRBJ2-1|NA
CAWQTYNEQFF
TGTGCCTGGCAGACTTACAATGAGCAGTTCTTC
>13|NA|TRBV6-5|TRBJ2-7|NA
CASSYLYQGEQYF
TGTGCCAGCAGTTACTTGTATCAGGGGGAGCAGTACTTC
>12|NA|TRBV10-1|TRBJ1-1|NA
CASSPGGQMAFF
TGCGCCAGCAGTCCGGGGGGCCAAATGGCTTTCTTT
>14|NA|TRBV28|TRBJ1-2|NA
CASSSPTFVYGYTF
TGTGCCAGCAGTTCCCCGACATTCGTCTATGGCTACACCTTC
>14|NA|TRBV6-5|TRBJ1-1|once
CASNSRVMNTEAFF
TGTGCCAGCAACTCACGAGTCATGAACACTGAAGCTTTCTTT
>15|TRBD2|TRBV7-8|TRBJ2-7|NA
CASSLGTSGSYEQYF
TGTGCCAGCAGCTTAGGGACTAGCGGGAGCTACGAGCAGTACTTC
>14|NA|TRBV18|TRBJ2-5|NA
CASSPSREKETQYF
TGTGCCAGCTCACCTAGTCGGGAGAAGGAGACCCAGTACTTC
>15|NA|TRBV28|TRBJ1-2|NA
CASSPSDRPNYGYTF
TGTGCCAGCAGTCCGTCAGACAGGCCTAACTATGGCTACACCTTC
>14|NA|TRBV28|TRBJ1-5|NA
CASSLGGTGQPQHF
TGTGCCAGCAGTTTGGGAGGGACCGGGCAGCCCCAGCATTTT
>16|NA|TRBV7-9|TRBJ2-1|NA
CASSHPTGRVRDEQFF
TGTGCCAGCAGCCATCCAACTGGCAGGGTAAGGGATGAGCAGTTCTTC
>14|NA|TRBV6-2/TRBV6-3|TRBJ2-2|NA
CASSYHGRPGELFF
TGTGCCAGCAGTTACCATGGGAGACCCGGGGAGCTGTTTTTT
>14|NA|TRBV9|TRBJ1-6|NA
CASSLKGGNSPLHF
TGTGCCAGCAGCCTAAAGGGGGGGAATTCACCCCTCCACTTT
>14|NA|TRBV18|TRBJ1-1|once
CASSPLDRNTEAFF
TGTGCCAGCTCACCTCTCGACAGGAACACTGAAGCTTTCTTT
>14|NA|TRBV27|TRBJ1-3|once
CASSSRRTGNTIYF
TGTGCCAGCAGTTCGCGCAGGACTGGAAACACCATATATTTT
>14|NA|TRBV28|TRBJ1-2|once
CASSSATGPYGYTF
TGTGCCAGCAGTTCCGCGACAGGCCCCTATGGCTACACCTTC
>15|NA|TRBV5-8|TRBJ1-5|NA
CASSLGARTNQPQHF
TGTGCCAGCAGCTTGGGGGCCCGGACTAATCAGCCCCAGCATTTT
>13|TRBD1|TRBV6-5|TRBJ2-1|NA
CASSYRGRDEQFF
TGTGCCAGCAGCTACAGGGGGCGGGATGAGCAGTTCTTC
>15|NA|TRBV5-1|TRBJ1-5|NA
CASSLGDISNQPQHF
TGCGCCAGCAGCTTGGGGGACATTAGCAATCAGCCCCAGCATTTT
>15|NA|TRBV4-1|TRBJ1-1|NA
CASSQKWRMNTEAFF
TGCGCCAGCAGCCAGAAATGGAGGATGAACACTGAAGCTTTCTTT
>15|TRBD1|TRBV13|TRBJ2-5|NA
CASSLGTGGWETQYF
TGTGCCAGCAGCTTAGGGACAGGGGGCTGGGAGACCCAGTACTTC
>18|NA|TRBV10-3|TRBJ2-6|NA
CAISESGKSHAGANVLTF
TGTGCCATCAGTGAGTCCGGTAAAAGCCACGCTGGGGCCAACGTCCTGACTTTC
>13|NA|TRBV7-3|TRBJ2-2|NA
CASSYKDTGELFF
TGTGCCAGCAGCTACAAAGACACCGGGGAGCTGTTTTTT
>14|NA|TRBV7-2|TRBJ2-7|NA
CASSANPGRYEQYF
TGTGCCAGCAGCGCCAACCCGGGGAGGTACGAGCAGTACTTC
>17|NA|TRBV7-3|TRBJ2-1|NA
CASSLGPWGETSGEQFF
TGTGCCAGCAGCTTAGGCCCCTGGGGGGAGACATCGGGTGAGCAGTTCTTC
>16|TRBD2|TRBV10-3|TRBJ2-3|NA
CAISVGGRTPVDTQYF
TGTGCCATCAGTGTGGGGGGGAGGACCCCCGTAGATACGCAGTATTTT
>16|NA|TRBV7-9|TRBJ2-7|NA
CASSLGGPGSSYEQYF
TGTGCCAGCAGCTTAGGAGGTCCGGGGTCATCCTACGAGCAGTACTTC
>16|TRBD1|TRBV19|TRBJ1-4|NA
CASSALQGALSEKLFF
TGTGCCAGTAGTGCCCTACAGGGGGCCCTGAGTGAAAAACTGTTTTTT
>13|NA|TRBV2|TRBJ2-4|NA
CASSGGGKNIQYF
TGTGCCAGCAGTGGAGGCGGCAAAAACATTCAGTACTTC
>15|NA|TRBV18|TRBJ1-1|NA
CASSNHRDRETEAFF
TGTGCCAGCTCAAACCACAGGGATAGGGAAACTGAAGCTTTCTTT
>13|NA|TRBV12-3/TRBV12-4|TRBJ1-1|NA
CASRSTANTEAFF
TGTGCCAGCAGATCTACAGCGAACACTGAAGCTTTCTTT
>16|TRBD1|TRBV19|TRBJ2-1|NA
CASSDSGTGYYNEQFF
TGTGCCAGTAGTGATTCCGGGACAGGGTACTACAATGAGCAGTTCTTC
>12|NA|TRBV2|TRBJ2-1|NA
CASLGGYNEQFF
TGTGCCAGCCTGGGGGGATACAATGAGCAGTTCTTC
>15|TRBD2|TRBV11-2|TRBJ2-1|NA
CASSSGLAQLDEQFF
TGTGCCAGCAGCTCCGGACTAGCCCAGTTAGATGAGCAGTTCTTC
>13|NA|TRBV29-1|TRBJ1-1|NA
CSHGPGGGSEAFF
TGCAGCCACGGTCCCGGGGGCGGGAGTGAAGCTTTCTTT
>12|NA|TRBV29-1|TRBJ1-3|NA
CSGASSGNTIYF
TGCAGCGGCGCAAGCTCTGGAAACACCATATATTTT
>14|TRBD1|TRBV27|TRBJ1-5|NA
CASSQDRNNQPQHF
TGTGCCAGCAGCCAGGACAGGAACAATCAGCCCCAGCATTTT
>14|NA|TRBV19|TRBJ1-5|NA
CASSTQRDNQPQHF
TGTGCCAGTAGTACGCAGAGGGACAATCAGCCCCAGCATTTT
>17|NA|TRBV18|TRBJ2-3|NA
CASSPLPSGPSTDTQYF
TGTGCCAGCTCACCACTCCCATCAGGGCCTAGCACAGATACGCAGTATTTT
>15|TRBD1|TRBV11-2|TRBJ1-5|NA
CASSPNRGANQPQHF
TGTGCCAGCAGCCCGAACAGGGGAGCGAATCAGCCCCAGCATTTT
>13|TRBD2|TRBV5-8|TRBJ2-5|once
CASSFSGRGTQYF
TGTGCCAGCTCTTTTAGCGGGCGCGGGACCCAGTACTTC
>16|TRBD1|TRBV6-5|TRBJ2-5|NA
CASSYSQDRFSETQYF
TGTGCCAGCAGTTACTCCCAGGACAGGTTCAGTGAGACCCAGTACTTC
>13|NA|TRBV30|TRBJ1-3|NA
CAWRPGAGNTIYF
TGTGCCTGGAGACCGGGGGCTGGAAACACCATATATTTT
>15|NA|TRBV4-2|TRBJ2-1|NA
CASTSTGSWDNEQFF
TGTGCCAGCACCTCGACAGGTTCCTGGGACAATGAGCAGTTCTTC
>13|NA|TRBV2|TRBJ1-5|NA
CASKAGFNQPQHF
TGTGCCAGCAAGGCGGGATTCAATCAGCCCCAGCATTTT
>17|NA|TRBV4-3|TRBJ1-6|NA
CASSQVVRRGLGSPLHF
TGCGCCAGCAGCCAAGTTGTCCGGCGGGGACTTGGGTCACCCCTCCACTTT
>13|NA|TRBV24-1|TRBJ2-3|NA
CATELSSTDTQYF
TGTGCCACCGAGCTGTCTAGCACAGATACGCAGTATTTT
>15|NA|TRBV19|TRBJ1-5|NA
CASSIMEGVGQPQHF
TGTGCCAGTAGTATTATGGAAGGGGTCGGTCAGCCCCAGCATTTT
>15|NA|TRBV9|TRBJ2-3|NA
CASAKAPTGTDTQYF
TGTGCCAGCGCCAAAGCGCCGACCGGCACAGATACGCAGTATTTT
>16|TRBD2|TRBV5-4|TRBJ2-7|NA
CASSLGSLAGTYEQYF
TGTGCCAGCAGCTTGGGAAGCCTAGCGGGGACCTACGAGCAGTACTTC
>16|TRBD2|TRBV24-1|TRBJ2-5|few
CATSDPGTSGMETQYF
TGTGCCACCAGTGATCCCGGGACTAGCGGGATGGAGACCCAGTACTTC